This entry is about one T cell receptor beta chain. Its antigen remains unidentified. Together with a sample-barcoded 5' primer, a J-beta primer mix was included in a second PCR lasting roughly 6 to 12 cycles. Each CDR3 protein gets one entry after TCRdb re-called the 5' RACE reads with MiXCR. In the table there are 1,100,000 or so distinct CDR3 sequences, under 55% of which are singletons. Each sample provided at least 5 micrograms of extracted total RNA. The data were obtained in a study of blood T cells in healthy people across ages. Findings and caveats of the study: Per million T cells, TCR beta diversity dropped about linearly as age rose.

Germline values: CDR1 SGHTA, CDR2 FQGTGA. V lost 3 bases and J 8 bases, leaving 11 bases between the germline ends. This CDR3 has 13 amino acids. Material for sequencing was blood. The sequence derives from an older woman in good health. The chain employs TRBV7-3 and TRBJ2-1; D is undetermined. CDR3 in DNA: TGTGCCAGCAGCTTTGTTGGGGTGCATGAGCAGTTCTTC. Translation gives CASSFVGVHEQFF.